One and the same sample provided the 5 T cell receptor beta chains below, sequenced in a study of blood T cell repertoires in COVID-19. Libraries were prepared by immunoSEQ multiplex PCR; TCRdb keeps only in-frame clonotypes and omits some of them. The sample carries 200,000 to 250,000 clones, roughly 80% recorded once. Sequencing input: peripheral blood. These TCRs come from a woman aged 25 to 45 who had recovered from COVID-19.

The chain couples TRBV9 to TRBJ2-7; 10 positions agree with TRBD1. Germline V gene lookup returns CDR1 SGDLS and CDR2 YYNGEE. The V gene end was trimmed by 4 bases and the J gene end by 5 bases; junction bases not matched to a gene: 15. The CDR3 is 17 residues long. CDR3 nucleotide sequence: TGTGCCAGCAGCAAATCACTCCCCGGGACAGGGGCAAACGAGCAGTACTTC. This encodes CASSKSLPGTGANEQYF.

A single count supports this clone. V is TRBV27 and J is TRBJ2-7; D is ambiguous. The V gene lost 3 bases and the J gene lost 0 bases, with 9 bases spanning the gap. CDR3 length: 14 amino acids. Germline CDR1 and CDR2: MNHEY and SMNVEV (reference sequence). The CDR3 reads CASSFRTSSYEQYF. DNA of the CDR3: TGTGCCAGCAGTTTCCGAACAAGCTCCTACGAGCAGTACTTC.

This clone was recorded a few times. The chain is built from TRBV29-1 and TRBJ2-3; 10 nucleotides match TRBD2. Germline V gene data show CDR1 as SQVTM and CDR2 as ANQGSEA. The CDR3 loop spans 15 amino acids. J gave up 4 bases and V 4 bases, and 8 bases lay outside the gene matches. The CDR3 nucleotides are TGCAGCGTTGTTGCAGCGGGAGGGCCATCAGATACGCAGTATTTT. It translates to CSVVAAGGPSDTQYF.

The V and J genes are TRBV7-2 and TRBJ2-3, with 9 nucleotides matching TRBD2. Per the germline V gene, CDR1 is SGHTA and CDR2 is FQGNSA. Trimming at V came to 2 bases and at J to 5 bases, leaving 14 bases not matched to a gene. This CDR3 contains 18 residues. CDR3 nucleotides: TGTGCCAGCAGCTTATCCCCTACTAAAGCGGGAGGTGAAGATACGCAGTATTTT. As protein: CASSLSPTKAGGEDTQYF. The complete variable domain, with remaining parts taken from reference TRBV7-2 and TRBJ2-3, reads GAGVSQSPSNKVTEKGKDVELRCDPISGHTALYWYRQSLGQGLEFLIYFQGNSAPDKSGLPSDRFSAERTGGSVSTLTIQRTQQEDSAVYLCASSLSPTKAGGEDTQYFGPGTRLTVL.

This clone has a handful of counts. The CDR3 loop is CASSSLSGMNTGELFF. CDR3 coding DNA: TGCGCCAGCAGCTCCCTAAGCGGGATGAACACCGGGGAGCTGTTTTTT. V usage is TRBV5-1 and J usage is TRBJ2-2; TRBD2 aligns across 7 bases. J was trimmed by 1 base and V by 3 bases; bases with no gene match: 6. There are 16 residues in the CDR3. Germline lookup yields CDR1 SGHRS and CDR2 YFSETQ.